Listed below are T cell receptor beta chains from one sample, sequenced in a study of cytomegalovirus exposure and HLA in healthy donors. The protocol was immunoSEQ multiplex PCR, while the TCRdb copy is restricted to in-frame clones and leaves out a portion. Its listing shows about 33,000 clones. The sample was PBMCs. The receptors come from a man aged 35 to 55 in good health and CMV-seronegative. CDR3s include the opening cysteine and the closing phenylalanine or tryptophan. Each record gives: J gene, V gene, D gene, CDR3 length, CDR3 protein, CDR3 DNA. The D gene is left open where the match is weak.

>TRBJ2-7|TRBV27|-|17
CASRPHLRERGSDEQYF
TGTGCCAGCAGACCACACCTCCGGGAAAGGGGGAGCGACGAGCAGTACTTC
>TRBJ1-1|TRBV6-6|TRBD1|14
CASSSRTGATEAFF
TGTGCCAGCAGTTCGCGGACAGGGGCGACTGAAGCTTTCTTT
>TRBJ1-5|TRBV4-1|-|16
CASSQVSAGGNQPQHF
TGCGCCAGCAGCCAAGTATCGGCAGGGGGCAATCAGCCCCAGCATTTT
>TRBJ2-1|TRBV6-1|-|13
CASSRDWGAEQFF
TGTGCCAGCAGTAGGGACTGGGGCGCTGAGCAGTTCTTC
>TRBJ2-7|TRBV2|TRBD2|16
CASSVINGRALYEQYF
TGTGCCAGCAGTGTTATTAACGGGAGGGCCTTGTACGAGCAGTACTTC
>TRBJ1-1|TRBV29-1|TRBD1|13
CSVAGQENTEAFF
TGCAGCGTTGCCGGACAGGAGAACACTGAAGCTTTCTTT
>TRBJ2-7|TRBV5-1|TRBD1|15
CASSLEGQGVDEQYF
TGCGCCAGCAGCTTGGAGGGACAGGGAGTGGACGAGCAGTACTTC
>TRBJ2-3|TRBV11-3|-|13
CASSLVEQDTQYF
TGTGCCAGCAGCTTAGTAGAACAGGATACGCAGTATTTT
>TRBJ2-1|TRBV6-5|TRBD2|15
CASSYSTLAGGVQFF
TGTGCCAGCAGTTACTCGACTCTAGCGGGAGGTGTGCAGTTCTTC
>TRBJ2-3|TRBV5-1|-|15
CASSATSWSTDTQYF
TGCGCCAGCAGTGCAACTAGCTGGAGCACAGATACGCAGTATTTT
>TRBJ2-7|TRBV7-6|-|14
CASSVNAAHREQYF
TGTGCCAGCAGCGTCAATGCGGCCCATCGTGAGCAGTACTTC
>TRBJ2-1|TRBV5-6|TRBD1|12
CASSPTGDEQFF
TGTGCCAGCAGCCCCACAGGGGATGAGCAGTTCTTC
>TRBJ2-5|TRBV29-1|-|13
CSIKEGYQETQYF
TGCAGCATAAAGGAGGGTTACCAAGAGACCCAGTACTTC
>TRBJ1-1|TRBV30|-|13
CACHGRGVTEAFF
TGTGCCTGCCACGGACGGGGAGTCACTGAAGCTTTCTTT
>TRBJ2-7|TRBV28|TRBD1|15
CASKTPGQGPLEQYF
TGTGCCAGCAAAACCCCGGGACAGGGTCCCCTCGAGCAGTACTTC
>TRBJ1-3|TRBV7-9|TRBD1|15
CASSPTGGSGNTIYF
TGTGCCAGCAGCCCGACAGGGGGGTCTGGAAACACCATATATTTT
>TRBJ1-2|TRBV30|-|12
CAWSAETGGYTF
TGTGCCTGGAGTGCCGAAACGGGTGGCTACACCTTC
>TRBJ2-3|TRBV7-6|-|14
CASSFNAEADTQYF
TGTGCCAGCAGCTTCAACGCGGAGGCAGATACGCAGTATTTT
>TRBJ1-4|TRBV4-3|-|14
CASSFARPNEKLFF
TGCGCCAGCAGCTTCGCCAGGCCTAATGAAAAACTGTTTTTT
>TRBJ2-5|TRBV7-9|-|14
CASSPRAGQETQYF
TGTGCCAGCAGCCCGCGGGCTGGACAAGAGACCCAGTACTTC
>TRBJ2-1|TRBV5-6|TRBD2|13
CASSLPLAAEQFF
TGTGCCAGCAGCTTGCCCCTAGCGGCGGAGCAGTTCTTC